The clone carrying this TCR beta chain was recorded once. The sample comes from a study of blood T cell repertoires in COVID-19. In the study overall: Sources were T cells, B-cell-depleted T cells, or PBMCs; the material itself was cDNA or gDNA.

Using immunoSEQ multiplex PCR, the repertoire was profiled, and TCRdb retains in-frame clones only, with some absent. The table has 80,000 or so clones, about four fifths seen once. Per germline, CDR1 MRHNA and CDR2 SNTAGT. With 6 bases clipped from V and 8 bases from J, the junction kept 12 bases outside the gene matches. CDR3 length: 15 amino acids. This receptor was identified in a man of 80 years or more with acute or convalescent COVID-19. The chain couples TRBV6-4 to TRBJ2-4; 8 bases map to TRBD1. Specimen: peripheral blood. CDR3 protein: CASSETGVGLDIQYF. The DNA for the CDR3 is TGTGCCAGCAGCGAGACAGGGGTAGGGTTGGACATTCAGTACTTC.